The source of this T cell receptor beta chain is a study of CD8+CD57+ T cells in acquired aplastic anemia. Looking at the study overall: Each DNA sample taken from sorted CD4+ and CD8+ cells came to about 3 ug on average. General observations from the study: No significant difference in CD8+ Simpson's diversity was found between patients and controls.

To note about this clonotype: As yet, its antigen is unknown.

The CDR3 extends over 13 amino acids. Germline CDR1 reads KGHDR; CDR2 reads SFDVKD. V lost 3 bases and J lost 9; bases outside the gene matches: 4. Both TCR beta VDJ combination and CDR3 sequence profiling were carried out. Genomic DNA was the template for this profiling. In TCRdb, the reads were re-called with MiXCR into one record per CDR3 protein. The sample consists of approximately 81,000 distinct CDR3 sequences, under 50% of them appearing once. Sequenced sample: sorted CD4+, CD8+, or CD8+CD57+ T cells (not recorded which) from PBMCs. The sequence came from a human donor in good health, serving as a control. The chain couples TRBV24-1 to TRBJ2-1; TRBD2 aligns across 7 bases. CDR3 nucleotide sequence: TGTGCCACCAGTGATAATGCGGGGGTTGAGCAGTTCTTC. This encodes CATSDNAGVEQFF.